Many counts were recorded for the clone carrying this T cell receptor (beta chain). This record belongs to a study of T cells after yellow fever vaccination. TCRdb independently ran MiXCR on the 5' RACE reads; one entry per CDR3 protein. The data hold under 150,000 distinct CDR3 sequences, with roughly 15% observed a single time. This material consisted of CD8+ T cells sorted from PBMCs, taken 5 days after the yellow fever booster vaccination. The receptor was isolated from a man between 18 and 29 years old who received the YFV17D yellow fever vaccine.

The CDR3 region is CASSLGQGRFTYEQYF. In DNA form, the CDR3 reads TGCGCCAGCAGCTTGGGACAGGGAAGATTTACTTACGAGCAGTACTTC. The chain links TRBV5-1 to TRBJ2-7; 7 bases fit TRBD1. This CDR3 contains 16 residues. Trimming cost V 0 bases and J 4 bases; bases outside gene matches: 10. The germline V gene encodes CDR1 SGHRS and CDR2 YFSETQ.